This TCR beta chain comes out of a study of CD8 T cells in ankylosing spondylitis. This clonotype was seen a few times. Antigen: not known. 5'-RACE, quantitative and with molecular barcodes, yielded the TCR beta libraries. TCRdb passed the 5' RACE reads through MiXCR, listing each CDR3 protein once. The table lists about 340,000 distinct CDR3 sequences, roughly 14% of them singletons, with approximately 0.99% in the top ten. Study-wide results and limits: Disease-associated clones were CD8+ and fairly uncommon in peripheral blood. There was a TCR beta motif, made of 7 or 8 highly homologous variants, that appeared characteristic of ankylosing spondylitis blood.

Sequenced material: blood, either unsorted or a sorted T cell fraction (not recorded which). This sequence originates from a male donor with ankylosing spondylitis or in good health (not recorded which).

The CDR3 loop reads CASSTAGDTQYF. The DNA for the CDR3 is TGTGCCAGCAGTACGGCAGGAGATACGCAGTATTTT. The chain couples TRBV6-5 to TRBJ2-3; D not resolved. The CDR3 covers 12 residues. CDR1 is MNHEY and CDR2 is SVGAGI in the germline V gene. V lost 5 bases and J 5 bases, leaving 8 bases between the germline ends.